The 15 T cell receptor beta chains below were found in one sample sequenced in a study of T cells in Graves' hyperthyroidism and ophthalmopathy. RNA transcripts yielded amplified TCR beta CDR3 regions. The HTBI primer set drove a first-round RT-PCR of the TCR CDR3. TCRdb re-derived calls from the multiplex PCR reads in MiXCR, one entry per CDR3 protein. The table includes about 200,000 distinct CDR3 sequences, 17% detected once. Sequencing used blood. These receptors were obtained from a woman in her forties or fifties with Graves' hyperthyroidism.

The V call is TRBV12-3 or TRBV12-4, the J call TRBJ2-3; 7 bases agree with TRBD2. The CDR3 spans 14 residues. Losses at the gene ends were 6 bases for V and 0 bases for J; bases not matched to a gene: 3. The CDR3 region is CASRAGISTDTQYF. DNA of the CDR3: TGTGCCAGCAGAGCGGGAATAAGCACAGATACGCAGTATTTT.

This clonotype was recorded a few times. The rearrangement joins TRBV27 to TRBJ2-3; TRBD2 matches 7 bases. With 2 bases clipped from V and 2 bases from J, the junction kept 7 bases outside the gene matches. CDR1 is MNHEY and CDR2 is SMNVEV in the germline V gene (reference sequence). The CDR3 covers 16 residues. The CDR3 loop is CASSLSGTPPTDTQYF. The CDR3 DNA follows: TGTGCCAGCAGTTTAAGCGGGACCCCCCCCACAGATACGCAGTATTTT.

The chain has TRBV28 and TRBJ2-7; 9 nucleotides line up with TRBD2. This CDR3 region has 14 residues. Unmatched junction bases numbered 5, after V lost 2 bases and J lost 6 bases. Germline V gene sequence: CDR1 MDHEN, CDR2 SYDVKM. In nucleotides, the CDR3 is TGTGCCAGCAGTTTACCGTCTAGCGGGATCGAGCAGTACTTC. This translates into CASSLPSSGIEQYF.

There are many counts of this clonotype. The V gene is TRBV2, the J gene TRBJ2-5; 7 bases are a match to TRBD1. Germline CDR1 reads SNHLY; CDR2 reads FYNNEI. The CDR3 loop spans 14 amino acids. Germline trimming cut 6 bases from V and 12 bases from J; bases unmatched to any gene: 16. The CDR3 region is CASRVPGQSIMEYF. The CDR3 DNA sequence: TGTGCCAGCAGAGTTCCGGGACAGAGCATCATGGAGTACTTC.

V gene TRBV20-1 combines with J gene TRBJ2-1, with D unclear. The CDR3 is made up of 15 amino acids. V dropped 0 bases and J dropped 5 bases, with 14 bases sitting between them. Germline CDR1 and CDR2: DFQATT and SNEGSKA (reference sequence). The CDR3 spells CSARDLEITDNEQFF. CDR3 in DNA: TGCAGTGCTAGAGATCTCGAAATAACGGACAATGAGCAGTTCTTC.

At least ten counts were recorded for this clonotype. In DNA, the CDR3 is TGTGCCAGCAGCCGGGGGGGCGGCGCGAACACTGAAGCTTTCTTT. Protein sequence: CASSRGGGANTEAFF. The chain recombines TRBV3-1 with TRBJ1-1; TRBD1 is a possible D gene (6 bases). V lost 4 bases and J lost 1, with 13 bases in between. The CDR3 extends over 15 amino acids. Germline V gene data show CDR1 as LGHDT and CDR2 as YNNKEL (reference sequence).

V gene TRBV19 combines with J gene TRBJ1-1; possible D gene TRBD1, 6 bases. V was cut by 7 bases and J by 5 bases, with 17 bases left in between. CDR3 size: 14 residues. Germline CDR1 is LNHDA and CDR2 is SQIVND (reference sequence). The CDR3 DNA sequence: TGTGCCAGTAACCCCCGACAGGATTGGACTGAAGCTTTCTTT. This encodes CASNPRQDWTEAFF.

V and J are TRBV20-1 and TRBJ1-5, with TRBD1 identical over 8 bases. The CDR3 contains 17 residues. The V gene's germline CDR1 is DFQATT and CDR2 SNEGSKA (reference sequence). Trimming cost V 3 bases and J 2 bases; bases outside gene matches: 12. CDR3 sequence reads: CSASRGQGFWGNQPQHF. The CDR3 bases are TGCAGTGCTAGTAGAGGACAGGGTTTTTGGGGCAATCAGCCCCAGCATTTT.

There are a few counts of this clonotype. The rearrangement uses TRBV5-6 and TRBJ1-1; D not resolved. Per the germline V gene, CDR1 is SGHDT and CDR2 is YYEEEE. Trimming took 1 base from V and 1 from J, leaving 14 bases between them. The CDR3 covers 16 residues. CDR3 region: CASSLSPTGSNTEAFF. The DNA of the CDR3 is TGTGCCAGCAGCTTGAGTCCTACGGGATCGAACACTGAAGCTTTCTTT. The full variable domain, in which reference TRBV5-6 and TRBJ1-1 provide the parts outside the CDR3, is DAGVTQSPTHLIKTRGQQVTLRCSPKSGHDTVSWYQQALGQGPQFIFQYYEEEERQRGNFPDRFSGHQFPNYSSELNVNALLLGDSALYLCASSLSPTGSNTEAFFGQGTRLTVV.

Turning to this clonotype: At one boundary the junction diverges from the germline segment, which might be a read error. Here the CDR3 reads CASSQVTGGGETQYF. CDR3 nucleotides: TGCGCCAGCAGCCAAGTCACAGGGGGCGGAGAGACCCAGTACTTC. The chain combines TRBV11-1 with TRBJ2-5; TRBD1 aligns across 9 bases. Germline assignment: CDR1 SGHAT and CDR2 FQDESV (reference sequence). The CDR3 runs to 15 residues.

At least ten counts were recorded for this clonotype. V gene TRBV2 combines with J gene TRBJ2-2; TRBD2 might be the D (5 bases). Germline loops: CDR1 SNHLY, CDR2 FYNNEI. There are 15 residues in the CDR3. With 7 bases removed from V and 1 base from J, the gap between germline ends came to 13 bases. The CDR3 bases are TGTGCCAGCAACTTCGACGGGGTGAACACCGGGGAGCTGTTTTTT. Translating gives CASNFDGVNTGELFF.

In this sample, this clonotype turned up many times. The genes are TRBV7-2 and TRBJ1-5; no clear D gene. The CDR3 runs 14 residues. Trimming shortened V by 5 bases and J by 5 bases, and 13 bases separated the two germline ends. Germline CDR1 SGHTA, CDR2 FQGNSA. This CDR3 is CASSLGSSDQPQHF. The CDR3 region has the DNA TGTGCCAGCAGCCTCGGGTCCTCGGATCAGCCCCAGCATTTT.

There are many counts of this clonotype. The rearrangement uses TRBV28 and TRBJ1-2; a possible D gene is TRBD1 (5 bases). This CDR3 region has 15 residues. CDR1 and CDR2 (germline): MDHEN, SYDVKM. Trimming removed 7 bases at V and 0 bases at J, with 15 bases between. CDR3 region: CASNEVYRSNYGYTF. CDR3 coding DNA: TGTGCCAGCAATGAGGTTTACAGGTCTAACTATGGCTACACCTTC.

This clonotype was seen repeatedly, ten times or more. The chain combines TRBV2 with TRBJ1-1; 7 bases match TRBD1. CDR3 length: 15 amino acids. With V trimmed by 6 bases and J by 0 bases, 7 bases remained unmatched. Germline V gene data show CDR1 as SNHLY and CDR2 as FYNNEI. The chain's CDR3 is CASRPAQGVNTEAFF. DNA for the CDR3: TGTGCCAGCAGGCCGGCTCAGGGGGTGAACACTGAAGCTTTCTTT. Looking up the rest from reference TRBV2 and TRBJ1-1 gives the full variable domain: EPEVTQTPSHQVTQMGQEVILRCVPISNHLYFYWYRQILGQKVEFLVSFYNNEISEKSEIFDDQFSVERPDGSNFTLKIRSTKLEDSAMYFCASRPAQGVNTEAFFGQGTRLTVV.

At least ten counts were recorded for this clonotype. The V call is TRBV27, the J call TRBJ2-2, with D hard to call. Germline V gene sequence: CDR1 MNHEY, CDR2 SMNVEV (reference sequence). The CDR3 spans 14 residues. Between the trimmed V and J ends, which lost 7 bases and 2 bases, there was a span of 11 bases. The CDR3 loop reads CASKVAGNTGELFF. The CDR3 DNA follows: TGTGCCAGCAAAGTCGCCGGAAACACCGGGGAGCTGTTTTTT.